What follows are 17 T cell receptor beta chains derived from one specimen sequenced in a study of T-cell reconstitution after alpha-beta-depleted transplantation in children. During its preparation, the TCRbeta library received unique molecular identifiers. TCRdb recomputed calls from the PCR reads with MiXCR, one row per CDR3 protein. The sample holds hundreds of thousands of distinct CDR3 sequences, approximately 7.3% seen once. Their target antigens are unknown. Study-wide results and caveats: A year post-transplant, T-cell counts and diversity derived mostly from newly produced T cells.

Source: peripheral blood, taken 360 days after TCRalphabeta/CD19-depleted stem cell transplant. Source of these receptors: a female patient younger than 10 who had a stem cell transplant for Fanconi anemia, so the T cells may come from the graft donor.

As regards this clonotype: A junction end diverges from the germline sequence, so it may reflect a read error. This chain uses TRBV19 with TRBJ1-5; TRBD1 might be the D (5 bases). CDR1 is LNHDA and CDR2 is SQIVND in the germline V gene (reference sequence). The CDR3 runs to 16 residues. CDR3 nucleotide sequence: TGTGCCAGTACAATCCGGGACGACGCTATCAATCGGCCCCAGCATTTT. This gives the protein CASTIRDDAINRPQHF.

The table lists this clonotype with a few counts. The chain links TRBV20-1 to TRBJ1-5, with D unresolved. The CDR3 runs 17 residues. V was cut by 0 bases and J by 4 bases, with 19 bases left in between. Looked up from germline, CDR1 is DFQATT and CDR2 is SNEGSKA (reference sequence). In DNA form, the CDR3 reads TGCAGTGCTAGAGATTTGGCTCCCTCAGGAGCTAATCAGCCCCAGCATTTT. The encoded protein is CSARDLAPSGANQPQHF.

This clonotype has more than one count but fewer than ten. This chain joins TRBV20-1 and TRBJ2-3, with 8 bases fitting TRBD2. The CDR3 has 16 residues. Germline-derived CDR1 and CDR2 are DFQATT and SNEGSKA (reference sequence). V lost 0 bases and J lost 6; bases outside the gene matches: 11. Here the CDR3 reads CSARDSSGRRLDTQYF. Written as DNA, the CDR3 is TGCAGTGCTAGAGATTCAAGCGGGAGAAGGTTGGATACGCAGTATTTT.

This clonotype was picked up many times. The genes are TRBV20-1 and TRBJ2-7; 15 nucleotides line up with TRBD2. This CDR3 contains 18 residues. Germline trimming cut 3 bases from V and 0 bases from J; bases unmatched to any gene: 9. Germline V gene sequence: CDR1 DFQATT, CDR2 SNEGSKA (reference sequence). The CDR3 DNA reads as TGCAGTGCTAGGACGGCAGGACTAGCGGGAGGGAGCTCCTACGAGCAGTACTTC. It yields the protein CSARTAGLAGGSSYEQYF.

The rearrangement uses TRBV5-1 and TRBJ2-6, with D hard to call. V dropped 4 bases and J dropped 2 bases, with 25 bases sitting between them. Germline V CDR1 and CDR2: SGHRS, YFSETQ. CDR3 length: 20 amino acids. CDR3 protein: CASSPRIAIHQVAGANVLTF. The DNA of the CDR3 is TGCGCCAGCAGCCCTCGAATCGCGATACACCAGGTCGCTGGGGCCAACGTCCTGACTTTC.

This clonotype was counted only a few times. Mismatch with germline at one junction end may stem from a read error. The rearrangement links TRBV2 to TRBJ1-3; 9 bases are shared with TRBD1. The germline V gene has CDR1 SNHLY and CDR2 FYNNEI. This CDR3 contains 13 residues. The CDR3 DNA reads TGTGCCACATACCGGGACAGGGACCCTATCGCTGTTTTT. Amino acids: CATYRDRDPIAVF.

This clonotype showed up just a few times. The rearrangement links TRBV12-3 or TRBV12-4 to TRBJ1-2; 7 bases line up with TRBD1. V was clipped by 1 base and J by 6 bases; unmatched bases: 14. This CDR3 spans 17 amino acids. The CDR3 region is CASSLETGSQLGDGYTF. CDR3 DNA sequence: TGTGCCAGCAGTTTAGAGACAGGGAGTCAACTTGGCGATGGCTACACCTTC.

This clonotype was observed many times. The chain employs TRBV24-1 and TRBJ2-7; D is unresolved. The CDR3 runs 16 residues. Trimming left V 7 bases short and J 2 bases short, with 20 bases between. Germline CDR1 is KGHDR and CDR2 is SFDVKD. The CDR3 here is CATRGKKGEFPYEQYF. Here the CDR3 DNA reads TGTGCCACCAGGGGGAAGAAGGGCGAATTCCCCTACGAGCAGTACTTC.

This clonotype was counted ten times or more. The chain joins TRBV29-1 to TRBJ1-1; D unclear. The CDR3 has 12 residues. Looked up from germline, CDR1 is SQVTM and CDR2 is ANQGSEA. V gave up 6 bases and J gave up 5 bases, with 13 bases separating them. Here the CDR3 reads CSVLIRWTEAFF. CDR3 nucleotides: TGCAGCGTCTTGATTCGGTGGACTGAAGCTTTCTTT.

This clonotype was observed a handful of times. The CDR3 protein is CASSPSRQATYGYTF. The CDR3, as DNA: TGTGCCAGCAGCCCAAGCAGACAGGCGACCTATGGCTACACCTTC. The gene calls are TRBV9 and TRBJ1-2; perhaps TRBD1 as D (6 bases). CDR3 length: 15 residues. Germline V gene data show CDR1 as SGDLS and CDR2 as YYNGEE. Trimming removed 4 bases at V and 4 bases at J, with 17 bases between. The full variable domain, its missing parts supplied by reference TRBV9 and TRBJ1-2, is DSGVTQTPKHLITATGQRVTLRCSPRSGDLSVYWYQQSLDQGLQFLIQYYNGEERAKGNILERFSAQQFPDLHSELNLSSLELGDSALYFCASSPSRQATYGYTFGSGTRLTVV.

This clonotype was detected many times. This rearrangement joins TRBV4-3 to TRBJ2-1; 11 nucleotides agree with TRBD2. This CDR3 spans 19 amino acids. Germline assignment: CDR1 LGHNA and CDR2 YSLEER. J was trimmed by 0 bases and V by 0 bases; bases with no gene match: 7. Here the CDR3 DNA reads TGCGCCAGCAGCCAAGAAACTAGCGGGGGCGGACACTCCTACAATGAGCAGTTCTTC. As protein: CASSQETSGGGHSYNEQFF.

V usage is TRBV27 and J usage is TRBJ2-5; 7 nucleotides match TRBD1. The germline gives CDR1 MNHEY, CDR2 SMNVEV (reference sequence). The length of the CDR3 is 16 residues. Germline trimming cut 2 bases from V and 5 bases from J; bases unmatched to any gene: 11. The CDR3 DNA is TGTGCCAGCAGTTTAAAACAGGGGTACGGCGAGGAGACCCAGTACTTC. Protein sequence: CASSLKQGYGEETQYF.

Notes on this clonotype: This may be a read error, as it is one base from a much larger clone. The V call is TRBV20-1, the J call TRBJ2-7; D may correspond to TRBD1 or TRBD2 (6 bases each). CDR3 size: 16 residues. Germline V gives CDR1 DFQATT, CDR2 SNEGSKA (reference sequence). CDR3 region: CCASSIQGRRTYEQYF. The CDR3 DNA reads as TGCTGTGCTAGTTCCATTCAGGGGAGGAGGACCTACGAGCAGTACTTC.

This clonotype was counted a few times. CDR3 loop: CASSLAGLAGASTDTQYF. The CDR3 DNA reads TGTGCCAGCAGTTTAGCGGGACTAGCGGGGGCTAGCACAGATACGCAGTATTTT. This rearrangement joins TRBV12-3 or TRBV12-4 to TRBJ2-3; 14 bases fit TRBD2. The CDR3 extends over 18 amino acids. With V trimmed by 0 bases and J by 0 bases, 2 bases remained unmatched.

This clonotype was detected many times. The genes are TRBV5-1 and TRBJ2-1; no definite D call. CDR3 length: 15 amino acids. In germline, CDR1 is SGHRS, CDR2 YFSETQ. Trimming cost V 5 bases and J 4 bases, with 16 bases left between them. The CDR3 loop reads CASSSPRGDYNEQFF. CDR3 DNA sequence: TGCGCCAGCAGTTCGCCACGCGGCGATTACAATGAGCAGTTCTTC. Combining the CDR3 with reference TRBV5-1 and TRBJ2-1 gives the whole variable domain KAGVTQTPRYLIKTRGQQVTLSCSPISGHRSVSWYQQTPGQGLQFLFEYFSETQRNKGNFPGRFSGRQFSNSRSEMNVSTLELGDSALYLCASSSPRGDYNEQFFGPGTRLTVL.

There are a few counts of this clonotype. The chain combines TRBV7-9 with TRBJ2-7; possible D gene TRBD2, 5 bases. V was clipped by 5 bases and J by 5 bases, with 10 bases between them. The CDR3 is made up of 12 amino acids. Germline V gene data show CDR1 as SEHNR and CDR2 as FQNEAQ (reference sequence). CDR3 nucleotides: TGTGCCAGCAGCCCCGGGGATAACGAGCAGTACTTC. This gives the protein CASSPGDNEQYF.

There are many counts of this clonotype. One end of the junction does not line up with germline, which may come from a read error. Here the CDR3 reads CASSPFSAGAKTGELFF. CDR3 coding DNA: TGTGCCAGCTCACCCTTCTCAGCGGGAGCGAAGACCGGGGAGCTGTTTTTT. The chain joins TRBV18 to TRBJ2-2; TRBD2 matches at 8 bases. The CDR3 spans 17 residues. Germline CDR1 and CDR2: KGHSH and LQKENI.